This TCR beta chain was captured in a study of T cell changes during pregnancy in multiple sclerosis. The CDR3 consists of 16 residues. The V gene lost 1 base and the J gene lost 6 bases, with 15 bases spanning the gap. Germline CDR1 MDHEN, CDR2 SYDVKM. Sequencing was performed with immunoSEQ multiplex PCR; in TCRdb, only in-frame clones are kept and a portion is missing. The sample shows tens of thousands of clones, around 94% of them seen only once. This receptor was identified in a female donor in good health, enrolled as a control in a pregnancy study. Sequenced material: peripheral blood, taken in the second trimester of pregnancy. The rearrangement uses TRBV28 and TRBJ2-2; D is perhaps TRBD1 (6 bases). CDR3 sequence reads: CASSLFVGGNSGELFF. In nucleotides, the CDR3 is TGTGCCAGCAGTTTATTTGTAGGGGGAAACTCCGGGGAGCTGTTTTTT. The full variable domain, rest sourced from reference TRBV28 and TRBJ2-2, is DVKVTQSSRYLVKRTGEKVFLECVQDMDHENMFWYRQDPGLGLRLIYFSYDVKMKEKGDIPEGYSVSREKKERFSLILESASTNQTSMYLCASSLFVGGNSGELFFGEGSRLTVL.